This T cell receptor (beta chain) was documented in a study of blood T cell repertoires in COVID-19. V lost 8 bases and J 0 bases, leaving 7 bases between the germline ends. This CDR3 has 12 residues. Repertoires were generated with immunoSEQ multiplex PCR, while TCRdb's copy carries only in-frame clones and drops some. The sample consists of more than 300,000 clones, roughly four fifths of them appearing once. The rearrangement uses TRBV12-3 or TRBV12-4 and TRBJ2-5, with a tentative D call TRBD1 (5 bases). The sequence was obtained from a woman aged 45-59 years who had recovered from COVID-19. Sequencing was performed on PBMCs or T cells enriched from blood (not recorded which). In nucleotides, the CDR3 is TGTGCCAGCGGGGCGTACCAAGAGACCCAGTACTTC. As protein: CASGAYQETQYF.